This paragraph covers one TCR beta chain sequence. This sample is part of a study of beta chain features in type 1 diabetes. The CDR3 runs to 13 residues. Germline V gene lookup returns CDR1 SGHNT and CDR2 YYREEE (reference sequence). Trimming removed 5 bases from V and 5 bases from J, with 13 bases in between. cDNA synthesis used the whole RNA isolate, giving expressed TCRB sequences. Libraries were prepared by immunoSEQ multiplex PCR; TCRdb keeps only in-frame clonotypes and omits some of them. The sample contains a few hundred thousand clones, roughly 15% of which appear only once. The TCR originated in a woman younger than 30 in good health. Material: naive CD4+ T cells from blood. The V call is TRBV5-4, the J call TRBJ1-2; possibly TRBD1 for D (6 bases). The CDR3 sequence: CASRSDRLYGYTF. The CDR3 DNA is TGTGCCAGCAGATCCGACAGGCTGTATGGCTACACCTTC.